These 17 T cell receptor beta chains share one sample of origin, sequenced in a study of blood T cell repertoires in COVID-19. The protocol was immunoSEQ multiplex PCR, while the TCRdb copy is restricted to in-frame clones and leaves out a portion. The profile shows approximately 240,000 clones, 65% to 80% of them singletons. The specimen was peripheral blood. The receptor set was obtained from a woman in her 40s with active or convalescent COVID-19.

CDR3 bases: TGTGCCCGGGGGGAGAGGGCCTTCTCTGGAAACACCATATATTTT. Its protein product is CARGERAFSGNTIYF. The rearrangement joins TRBV30 to TRBJ1-3; the D gene is possibly TRBD1 (5 bases). The CDR3 sequence is 15 residues long. The V gene's germline CDR1 is GTSNPN and CDR2 SVGIG (reference sequence). With 8 bases removed from V and 0 bases from J, the gap between germline ends came to 17 bases.

The chain uses TRBV11-2 and TRBJ1-3; D gene unclear. The CDR3 is made up of 14 amino acids. The ends were cut back, 1 base at V and 4 bases at J, with 8 bases in the middle. CDR1 is SGHAT and CDR2 is FQNNGV in the germline V gene. The CDR3 protein is CASSLVRGGNTIYF. For the CDR3, the DNA is TGTGCCAGCAGCTTAGTCCGGGGAGGAAACACCATATATTTT.

The chain recombines TRBV7-2 with TRBJ2-7; 8 bases are shared with TRBD2. V shed 1 base, J shed 6 bases, and the junction held 14 bases outside the gene matches. The CDR3 consists of 17 residues. Germline V gene sequence: CDR1 SGHTA, CDR2 FQGNSA. CDR3 bases: TGTGCCAGCAGCTTAGAGGGACTAGGTCTCATATCGGGCGAGCAGTACTTC. It is translated as CASSLEGLGLISGEQYF. The variable domain in full, completed from reference TRBV7-2 and TRBJ2-7, reads GAGVSQSPSNKVTEKGKDVELRCDPISGHTALYWYRQSLGQGLEFLIYFQGNSAPDKSGLPSDRFSAERTGGSVSTLTIQRTQQEDSAVYLCASSLEGLGLISGEQYFGPGTRLTVT.

The chain joins TRBV12-3 or TRBV12-4 to TRBJ2-5; the D is unclear. CDR3 size: 13 residues. V was pared by 2 bases and J by 4 bases, with 8 bases between. The CDR3 region is CASSLKRGETQYF. The CDR3 nucleotides read TGTGCCAGCAGTTTAAAGCGCGGAGAGACCCAGTACTTC.

The chain recombines TRBV2 with TRBJ2-4; D call uncertain. Trimming removed 6 bases from V and 0 bases from J, with 9 bases in between. The CDR3 length is 14 residues. Germline V gives CDR1 SNHLY, CDR2 FYNNEI. DNA of the CDR3: TGTGCCAGCAGGGGCGTCTTAGCCAAAAACATTCAGTACTTC. Translating it yields CASRGVLAKNIQYF. Variable domain in full (rest from reference TRBV2 and TRBJ2-4): EPEVTQTPSHQVTQMGQEVILRCVPISNHLYFYWYRQILGQKVEFLVSFYNNEISEKSEIFDDQFSVERPDGSNFTLKIRSTKLEDSAMYFCASRGVLAKNIQYFGAGTRLSVL.

J is TRBJ1-6 and V is TRBV7-3; the D gene is possibly TRBD1 (6 bases). V dropped 5 bases and J dropped 7 bases, with 18 bases sitting between them. Per germline, CDR1 SGHTA and CDR2 FQGTGA. CDR3 length equals 16 residues. The CDR3 is CASSLSGGRGNSPLHF. The CDR3 DNA sequence: TGTGCCAGCAGCCTAAGTGGCGGCAGGGGAAATTCACCCCTCCACTTT.

The genes are TRBV19 and TRBJ1-1; D gene uncertain. Germline V gives CDR1 LNHDA, CDR2 SQIVND (reference sequence). V was pared by 10 bases and J by 0 bases, with 15 bases between. CDR3 length: 14 amino acids. In DNA, the CDR3 is TGTGCCACTAGCAAGAGGGCGATGAACACTGAAGCTTTCTTT. This codes for CATSKRAMNTEAFF. Full variable domain (rest looked up from reference TRBV19 and TRBJ1-1): DGGITQSPKYLFRKEGQNVTLSCEQNLNHDAMYWYRQDPGQGLRLIYYSQIVNDFQKGDIAEGYSVSREKKESFPLTVTSAQKNPTAFYLCATSKRAMNTEAFFGQGTRLTVV.

This clone was seen a single time. The chain uses TRBV3-1 (or the pseudogene TRBV3-2) and TRBJ1-3; 8 bases align to TRBD1. The V gene's germline CDR1 is LGHDT and CDR2 YNNKEL (reference sequence). The CDR3 extends over 14 amino acids. With V trimmed by 4 bases and J by 3 bases, 2 bases remained unmatched. CDR3 sequence (DNA): TGTGCCAGCAGCCCGGGGACAGGTGGAAACACCATATATTTT. This encodes CASSPGTGGNTIYF.

This chain connects TRBV27 to TRBJ1-2; weak D call: TRBD1 (6 bases). Germline V lookup: CDR1 MNHEY, CDR2 SMNVEV (reference sequence). V lost 6 bases and J lost 3, with 17 bases in between. The CDR3 has 15 amino acids. The CDR3: CASSSPLQGDYGYTF. The CDR3 region has the DNA TGTGCCAGCAGCTCACCGCTACAGGGCGACTATGGCTACACCTTC.

V gene TRBV12-3 or TRBV12-4 combines with J gene TRBJ1-3; D call uncertain. V shed 8 bases and J shed 4 bases, with 6 bases lying between them. This CDR3 is built from 11 residues. The CDR3 protein is CASGAGNTIYF. The CDR3 bases are TGTGCCAGCGGTGCGGGAAACACCATATATTTT.

The chain carries TRBV6-1 and TRBJ1-5, with D perhaps matching TRBD1 (5 bases). Germline-derived CDR1 and CDR2 are MNHNS and SASEGT. The CDR3 has 17 residues. V dropped 0 bases and J dropped 7 bases, with 19 bases sitting between them. CDR3 nucleotides: TGTGCCAGCAGTGAAGCGCGGGATCCGGGACCGAGCCAGCCCCAGCATTTT. This encodes CASSEARDPGPSQPQHF.

This clone was picked up one time. The chain carries TRBV10-1 and TRBJ1-4, with D perhaps TRBD1 (5 bases). CDR3 length: 14 residues. Germline V gives CDR1 WNHNN, CDR2 SYGVQD (reference sequence). Trimming stripped 7 bases from V and 3 bases from J, with 12 bases between. The CDR3 nucleotides read TGCGCCAGCAAAATAAACAGGTCTAATGAAAAACTGTTTTTT. Protein product: CASKINRSNEKLFF.

This clone was seen just once. The chain has TRBV9 and TRBJ2-7; 7 positions match TRBD2. The CDR3 totals 15 residues. Losses at the gene ends were 3 bases for V and 2 bases for J; bases not matched to a gene: 8. The germline CDR1 and CDR2 sequences are SGDLS and YYNGEE. The CDR3 is CASSGPGREAYEQYF. The CDR3 DNA sequence: TGTGCCAGCAGCGGCCCGGGACGGGAGGCCTACGAGCAGTACTTC.

The J gene is TRBJ1-1, the V gene TRBV30; weak D call: TRBD1 (6 bases). The ends were cut back, 7 bases at V and 7 bases at J, with 13 bases in the middle. CDR3 length: 11 amino acids. The germline V gene encodes CDR1 GTSNPN and CDR2 SVGIG (reference sequence). For the CDR3, the DNA is TGTGCCTTGTTCAGGGGCGGTGAAGCTTTCTTT. Its translation is CALFRGGEAFF.

The gene calls are TRBV5-4 and TRBJ1-1; the D gene is possibly TRBD1 (5 bases). The CDR3 loop spans 15 amino acids. In germline, CDR1 is SGHNT, CDR2 YYREEE (reference sequence). V lost 6 bases to trimming and J lost 5 bases, with 20 bases between them. CDR3 in DNA: TGTGCCAGCACTTTGGGTCAGGGCCTAGGGACTGAAGCTTTCTTT. This encodes CASTLGQGLGTEAFF. The variable domain in full, completed from reference TRBV5-4 and TRBJ1-1, reads ETGVTQSPTHLIKTRGQQVTLRCSSQSGHNTVSWYQQALGQGPQFIFQYYREEENGRGNFPPRFSGLQFPNYSSELNVNALELDDSALYLCASTLGQGLGTEAFFGQGTRLTVV.

With respect to this clone: In the same sample, other DNA sequences code for this CDR3. V is TRBV6-5 and J is TRBJ1-1, with D possibly TRBD1 on 5 matching bases. Germline-derived CDR1 and CDR2 are MNHEY and SVGAGI. Trimming stripped 0 bases from V and 5 bases from J, with 10 bases between. This CDR3 spans 14 amino acids. The CDR3 bases are TGTGCCAGCAGTTACTCAGGAGGGGATACTGAAGCTTTCTTT. Amino acids: CASSYSGGDTEAFF.

This chain joins TRBV5-1 and TRBJ1-2; no definite D call. Trimming took 0 bases from V and 4 from J, leaving 10 bases between them. Germline V gene data show CDR1 as SGHRS and CDR2 as YFSETQ. This CDR3 has 14 amino acids. Here the CDR3 reads CASSLGRSIYGYTF. CDR3 DNA sequence: TGCGCCAGCAGCTTGGGACGGAGTATCTATGGCTACACCTTC. The whole variable domain, remainder taken from reference TRBV5-1 and TRBJ1-2, is KAGVTQTPRYLIKTRGQQVTLSCSPISGHRSVSWYQQTPGQGLQFLFEYFSETQRNKGNFPGRFSGRQFSNSRSEMNVSTLELGDSALYLCASSLGRSIYGYTFGSGTRLTVV.